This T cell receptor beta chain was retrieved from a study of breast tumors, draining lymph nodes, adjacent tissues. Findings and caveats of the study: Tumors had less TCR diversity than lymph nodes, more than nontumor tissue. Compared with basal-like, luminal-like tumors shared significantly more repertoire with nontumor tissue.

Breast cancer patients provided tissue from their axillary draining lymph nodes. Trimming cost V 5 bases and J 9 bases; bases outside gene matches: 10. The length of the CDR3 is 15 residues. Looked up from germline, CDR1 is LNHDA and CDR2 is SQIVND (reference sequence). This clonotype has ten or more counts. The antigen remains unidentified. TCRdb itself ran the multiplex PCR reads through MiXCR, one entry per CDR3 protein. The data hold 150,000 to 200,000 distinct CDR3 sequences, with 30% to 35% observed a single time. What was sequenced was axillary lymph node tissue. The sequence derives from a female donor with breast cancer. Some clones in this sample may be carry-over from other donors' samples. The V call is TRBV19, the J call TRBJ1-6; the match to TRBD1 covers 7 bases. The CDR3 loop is CASSVTGTESSPLHF. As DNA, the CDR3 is TGTGCCAGTAGTGTAACCGGGACAGAGAGTTCACCCCTCCACTTT.